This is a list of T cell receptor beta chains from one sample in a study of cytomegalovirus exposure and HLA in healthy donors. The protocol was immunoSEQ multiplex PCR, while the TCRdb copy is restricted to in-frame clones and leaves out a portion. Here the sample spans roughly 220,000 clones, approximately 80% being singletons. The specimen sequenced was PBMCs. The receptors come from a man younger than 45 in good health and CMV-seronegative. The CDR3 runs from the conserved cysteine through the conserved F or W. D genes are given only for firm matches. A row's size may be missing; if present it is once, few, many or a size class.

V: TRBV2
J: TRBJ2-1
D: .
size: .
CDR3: CASLRRGTGNEQFF
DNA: TGTGCCAGCTTAAGGAGGGGTACTGGTAATGAGCAGTTCTTC

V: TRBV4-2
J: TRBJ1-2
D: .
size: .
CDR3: CASSALGGYTF
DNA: TGTGCCAGCAGCGCACTAGGTGGCTACACCTTC

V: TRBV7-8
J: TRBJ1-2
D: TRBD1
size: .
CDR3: CASSDRDRVLKYYGYTF
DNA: TGTGCCAGCAGCGACCGGGACAGGGTCCTGAAGTACTATGGCTACACCTTC

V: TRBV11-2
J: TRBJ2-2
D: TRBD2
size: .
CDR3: CASNTGGGALFTGELFF
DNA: TGTGCCAGCAATACGGGCGGGGGGGCCCTCTTTACCGGGGAGCTGTTTTTT

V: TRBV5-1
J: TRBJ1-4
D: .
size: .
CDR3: CASSNGQHNEKLFF
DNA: TGCGCCAGCAGCAATGGACAGCATAATGAAAAACTGTTTTTT

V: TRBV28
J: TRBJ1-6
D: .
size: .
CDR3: CASTRGVGSPLHF
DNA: TGTGCCAGCACCCGCGGGGTAGGTTCACCCCTCCACTTT

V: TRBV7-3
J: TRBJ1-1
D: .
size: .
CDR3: CASSRTPQRLLNTEAFF
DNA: TGTGCCAGCAGCCGTACGCCTCAGCGCCTACTGAACACTGAAGCTTTCTTT

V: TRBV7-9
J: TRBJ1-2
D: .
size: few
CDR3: CASSLEWESSITGYGYTF
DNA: TGTGCCAGCAGCTTAGAGTGGGAGTCCTCTATCACTGGCTATGGCTACACCTTC

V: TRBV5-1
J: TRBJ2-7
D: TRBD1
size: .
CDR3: CASSPDRQGFYEQYF
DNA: TGCGCCAGCAGCCCTGATAGACAGGGCTTTTACGAGCAGTACTTC

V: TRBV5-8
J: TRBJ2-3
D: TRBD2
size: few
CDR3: CASSLAWIAGLGDTQYF
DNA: TGTGCCAGCAGCTTGGCCTGGATAGCGGGGTTAGGGGATACGCAGTATTTT

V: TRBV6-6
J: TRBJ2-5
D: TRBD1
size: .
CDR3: CASMDRVEETQYF
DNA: TGTGCGAGCATGGACAGGGTGGAAGAGACCCAGTACTTC

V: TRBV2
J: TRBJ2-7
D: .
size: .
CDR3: CASSEIVRGAYEQYF
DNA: TGTGCCAGCAGTGAAATCGTCAGAGGAGCCTACGAGCAGTACTTC

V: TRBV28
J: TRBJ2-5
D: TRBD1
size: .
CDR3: CASSSDYITKQGRGETQYF
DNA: TGTGCCAGCAGTTCGGATTACATAACAAAACAGGGGAGAGGGGAGACCCAGTACTTC

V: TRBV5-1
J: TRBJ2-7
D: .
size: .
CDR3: CASSARGSSYEQYF
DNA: TGCGCCAGCAGCGCCAGGGGAAGCTCCTACGAGCAGTACTTC

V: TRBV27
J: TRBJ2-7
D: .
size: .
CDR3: CASRAIGVPYEQYF
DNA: TGTGCCAGCAGAGCTATCGGGGTCCCCTACGAGCAGTACTTC

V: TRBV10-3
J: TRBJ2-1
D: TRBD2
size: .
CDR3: CAIPAGVGGGNNEQFF
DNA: TGTGCCATCCCCGCAGGGGTCGGGGGGGGGAACAATGAGCAGTTCTTC

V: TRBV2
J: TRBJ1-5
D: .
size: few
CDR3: CASGQGGNQPQHF
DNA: TGTGCCAGCGGCCAAGGGGGCAATCAGCCCCAGCATTTT

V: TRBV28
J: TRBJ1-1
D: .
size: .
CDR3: CASSLLGMNTEAFF
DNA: TGTGCCAGCAGTTTACTCGGTATGAACACTGAAGCTTTCTTT

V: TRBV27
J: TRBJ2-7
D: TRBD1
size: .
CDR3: CASSQDRVVYF
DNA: TGTGCCAGCAGTCAAGACAGGGTAGTATACTTC

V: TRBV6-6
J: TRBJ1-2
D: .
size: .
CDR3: CASSTGRGNYGYTF
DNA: TGTGCCAGCAGCACGGGTCGGGGAAACTATGGCTACACCTTC

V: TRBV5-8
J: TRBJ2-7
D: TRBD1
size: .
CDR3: CASSFQGELYEQYF
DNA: TGTGCCAGCAGCTTCCAGGGGGAACTCTACGAGCAGTACTTC

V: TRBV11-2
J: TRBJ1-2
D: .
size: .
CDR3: CASSLGGVGDFRGYTF
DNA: TGTGCCAGCAGCCTAGGGGGGGTAGGGGATTTTCGGGGCTACACCTTC

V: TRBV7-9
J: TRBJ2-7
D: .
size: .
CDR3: CASSVGGSNEQYF
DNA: TGTGCCAGCAGCGTAGGCGGCAGCAACGAGCAGTACTTC

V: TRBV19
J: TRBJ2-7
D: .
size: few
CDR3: CASSTSGGRQYF
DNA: TGTGCCAGTAGTACTTCCGGAGGAAGGCAGTACTTC

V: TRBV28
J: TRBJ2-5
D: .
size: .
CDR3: CASSLGAGMVQETQYF
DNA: TGTGCCAGCAGTTTAGGGGCGGGGATGGTCCAAGAGACCCAGTACTTC

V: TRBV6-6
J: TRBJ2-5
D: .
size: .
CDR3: CASSPRRGIGETQYF
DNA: TGTGCCAGCAGTCCCCGCCGAGGGATTGGGGAGACCCAGTACTTC